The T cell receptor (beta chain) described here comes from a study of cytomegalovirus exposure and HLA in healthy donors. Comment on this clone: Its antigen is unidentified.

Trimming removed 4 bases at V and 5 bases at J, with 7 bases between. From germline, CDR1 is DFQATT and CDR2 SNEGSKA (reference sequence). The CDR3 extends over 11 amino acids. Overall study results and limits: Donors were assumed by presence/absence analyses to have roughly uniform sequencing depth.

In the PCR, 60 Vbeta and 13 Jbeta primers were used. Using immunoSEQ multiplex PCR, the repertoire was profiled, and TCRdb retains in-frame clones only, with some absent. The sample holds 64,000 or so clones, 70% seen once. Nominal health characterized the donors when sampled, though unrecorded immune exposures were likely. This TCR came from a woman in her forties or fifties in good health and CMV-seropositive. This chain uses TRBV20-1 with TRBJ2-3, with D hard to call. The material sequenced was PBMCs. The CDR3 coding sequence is TGCAGTGCTACTAATCGAGATACGCAGTATTTT. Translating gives CSATNRDTQYF.